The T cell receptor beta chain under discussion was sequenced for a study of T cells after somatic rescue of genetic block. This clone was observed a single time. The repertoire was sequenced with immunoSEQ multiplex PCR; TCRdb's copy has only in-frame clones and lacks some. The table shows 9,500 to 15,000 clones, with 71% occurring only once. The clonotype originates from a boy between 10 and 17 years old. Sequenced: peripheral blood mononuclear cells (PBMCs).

DNA for the CDR3: TGTGCCAGCAGTCGGGACAGGGGGTTGAATGAGCAGTTCTTC. It encodes CASSRDRGLNEQFF. This rearrangement joins TRBV6-1 to TRBJ2-1, with 11 bases aligning to TRBD1. Germline loops: CDR1 MNHNS, CDR2 SASEGT. The length of the CDR3 is 14 residues. J gave up 7 bases and V 5 bases, and 4 bases lay outside the gene matches.